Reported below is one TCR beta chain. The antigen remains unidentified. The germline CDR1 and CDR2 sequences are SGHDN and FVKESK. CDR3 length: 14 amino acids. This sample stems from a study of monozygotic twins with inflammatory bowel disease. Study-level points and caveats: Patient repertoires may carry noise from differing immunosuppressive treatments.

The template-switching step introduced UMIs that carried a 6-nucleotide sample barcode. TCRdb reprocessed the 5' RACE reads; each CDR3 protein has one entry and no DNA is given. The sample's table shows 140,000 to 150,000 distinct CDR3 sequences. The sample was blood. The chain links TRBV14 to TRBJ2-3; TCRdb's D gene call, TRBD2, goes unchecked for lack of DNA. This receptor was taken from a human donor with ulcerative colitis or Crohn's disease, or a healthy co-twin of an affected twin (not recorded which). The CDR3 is CASSHGGGSDTQYF.